This entry lists 13 T cell receptor beta chains sequenced from one sample in a study of CD8+ T cells in alopecia areata. In each case, RNA was isolated and then reverse transcribed into cDNA as the sequencing template. TCRdb's copy holds only in-frame clones and misses some; the assay was immunoSEQ multiplex PCR. The table shows approximately 150,000 clones, with over 70% occurring only once. The specimen comprised CD8+ T cells sorted from blood, sampled at week 0. The receptors were sampled from a human donor with alopecia areata.

V and J are TRBV10-2 and TRBJ2-1; 10 positions agree with TRBD2. CDR1 and CDR2 from the germline V gene are WSHSY and SAAADI. This CDR3 contains 13 residues. The V segment lost 10 bases and the J segment 5 bases; nucleotides outside the gene matches: 5. CDR3 loop: CATTSGAHNEQFF. The CDR3 DNA sequence: TGCGCCACCACTAGCGGGGCCCACAATGAGCAGTTCTTC.

This clone appeared once. DNA for the CDR3: TGTGCCAGCAGCCCCTGGACAGGCACAGATACGCAGTATTTT. The encoded protein is CASSPWTGTDTQYF. The genes are TRBV7-6 and TRBJ2-3, with TRBD1 as a possible D gene (6 bases). The germline V gene has CDR1 SGHVS and CDR2 FNYEAQ. V shed 5 bases and J shed 1 base, with 10 bases lying between them. The CDR3 contains 14 residues.

V gene TRBV5-4 combines with J gene TRBJ2-3, with 7 nucleotides matching TRBD2. Germline-derived CDR1 and CDR2 are SGHNT and YYREEE (reference sequence). The CDR3 loop spans 16 amino acids. After removal of 3 bases from V and 3 bases from J, the junction contained 10 bases not matched to a gene. The CDR3: CASSSWASGLTDTQYF. The CDR3 DNA is TGTGCCAGCAGCTCCTGGGCTAGCGGCTTAACAGATACGCAGTATTTT.

This clone was seen a single time. The chain joins TRBV7-9 to TRBJ2-4; TRBD1 matches at 7 bases. The junction had 12 bases not matched to a gene; V was cut back by 5 bases and J by 2 bases. The CDR3 extends over 17 amino acids. Germline CDR1 reads SEHNR; CDR2 reads FQNEAQ (reference sequence). The DNA of the CDR3 is TGTGCCAGCAGCACCTGGGGGACAGCGACCACCAAAAACATTCAGTACTTC. It specifies CASSTWGTATTKNIQYF.

The chain links TRBV6-1 to TRBJ1-2, with D possibly TRBD1 on 5 matching bases. The CDR3 has 14 residues. V lost 6 bases to trimming and J lost 1 base, with 12 bases between them. Germline V gene sequence: CDR1 MNHNS, CDR2 SASEGT. CDR3 residues: CASRYKDSNYGYTF. The CDR3 DNA reads as TGTGCCAGCAGGTATAAAGACAGTAACTATGGCTACACCTTC.

V usage is TRBV7-9 and J usage is TRBJ1-1; no clear D gene. The CDR3 has 15 amino acids. V was cut by 3 bases and J by 8 bases, with 19 bases left in between. Looked up from germline, CDR1 is SEHNR and CDR2 is FQNEAQ (reference sequence). The chain's CDR3 is CASSFLGLGITEAFF. For the CDR3, the DNA is TGTGCCAGCAGCTTCTTAGGTCTTGGGATCACGGAAGCTTTCTTT.

V is TRBV11-2 and J is TRBJ2-2, with D possibly called TRBD1 or TRBD2 (5 bases each). CDR1 and CDR2 (germline): SGHAT, FQNNGV. V dropped 5 bases and J dropped 7 bases, with 14 bases sitting between them. The CDR3 covers 14 residues. DNA for the CDR3: TGTGCCAGCAGCATCCCGGGGACGGTCGGGGAGCTGTTTTTT. As protein: CASSIPGTVGELFF.

V usage is TRBV27 and J usage is TRBJ1-1; 10 nucleotides agree with TRBD1. V shed 8 bases and J 3 bases; nucleotides not matched to a gene: 3. CDR3 length equals 13 residues. Per germline, CDR1 MNHEY and CDR2 SMNVEV (reference sequence). The CDR3 DNA is TGTGCCAGCGGGACAGGGGTTTACACTGAAGCTTTCTTT. Encoded protein: CASGTGVYTEAFF.

The chain uses TRBV9 and TRBJ2-3, with D possibly being TRBD2 (6 bases). CDR3 length: 11 amino acids. Per germline, CDR1 SGDLS and CDR2 YYNGEE. The V end was cut by 5 bases, the J end by 6 bases, with 7 bases between. DNA for the CDR3: TGTGCCAGCAGTGGGGGGGATACGCAGTATTTT. This gives the protein CASSGGDTQYF.

This rearrangement joins TRBV5-1 to TRBJ2-1; either TRBD1 or TRBD2 may fit D (5 bases each). V lost 1 base, J lost 2 bases, and 13 bases lay in between. Germline values: CDR1 SGHRS, CDR2 YFSETQ. This CDR3 is 16 amino acids long. CDR3 DNA: TGCGCCAGCAGCTTGTACCGGGACGGTCCCTACAATGAGCAGTTCTTC. Translated: CASSLYRDGPYNEQFF.

This clone was found once. The gene calls are TRBV7-3 and TRBJ1-1, with a weak D call TRBD1 (6 bases). Germline V gene lookup returns CDR1 SGHTA and CDR2 FQGTGA. V lost 1 base and J lost 6, with 12 bases in between. The CDR3 contains 14 residues. CDR3 residues: CASSLSPTGPEAFF. In nucleotides, the CDR3 is TGTGCCAGCAGCTTAAGTCCGACAGGACCTGAAGCTTTCTTT.

The V call is TRBV10-3, the J call TRBJ2-7; TRBD1 matches at 8 bases. Unmatched junction bases numbered 4, after V lost 6 bases and J lost 0 bases. This CDR3 is built from 14 residues. Germline assignment: CDR1 ENHRY and CDR2 SYGVKD. CDR3 sequence: CAISQDRDSYEQYF. CDR3 sequence (DNA): TGTGCCATCAGCCAGGACAGGGACTCCTACGAGCAGTACTTC.

The genes are TRBV27 and TRBJ2-7, with TRBD1 as a possible D gene (6 bases). Germline loops: CDR1 MNHEY, CDR2 SMNVEV (reference sequence). The CDR3 has 12 residues. V lost 7 bases, J lost 8 bases, and 15 bases lay in between. The CDR3 spells CASTTGHLKQYF. CDR3 nucleotides: TGTGCCAGCACTACGGGACACCTCAAGCAGTACTTC.